This TCR beta chain was identified in a study of blood T cell repertoires in COVID-19. This CDR3 is 15 amino acids long. Per germline, CDR1 LGHDT and CDR2 YNNKEL (reference sequence). V was clipped by 1 base and J by 4 bases, with 10 bases between them. Assay used: immunoSEQ multiplex PCR; TCRdb lists only in-frame clones, some missing. In the table there are about 16,000 clones, around 90% of which are singletons. This clone was seen a handful of times. This clonotype was sampled from a man in his 60s with acute or convalescent COVID-19. This rearrangement joins TRBV3-1 (or the pseudogene TRBV3-2) to TRBJ1-4; D is undetermined. Sequenced material: peripheral blood. The CDR3 nucleotides read TGTGCCAGCAGCCAAGTTGGCGGATATAATGAAAAACTGTTTTTT. Protein product: CASSQVGGYNEKLFF.